This T cell receptor beta chain originates from a study of T cell changes during pregnancy in multiple sclerosis. V was pared by 4 bases and J by 4 bases, with 5 bases of the junction left unmatched. This CDR3 spans 14 amino acids. The germline V gene has CDR1 GTSNPN and CDR2 SVGIG (reference sequence). Here immunoSEQ multiplex PCR was the method, and the copy in TCRdb shows in-frame clones only, minus some. The sample yields under 70,000 clones, 91% seen once. The J gene is TRBJ2-3, the V gene TRBV30; 10 nucleotides match TRBD1. This material consisted of peripheral blood, taken after pregnancy. The TCR sequence derives from a female donor in good health, enrolled as a control in a pregnancy study. CDR3 loop: CAWKRTGGADTQYF. The CDR3 DNA reads TGTGCCTGGAAAAGGACAGGGGGAGCAGATACGCAGTATTTT.